This TCR beta chain is drawn from a study of shared clonotypes between healthy human individuals. Generated by immunoSEQ multiplex PCR, the TCRdb table keeps only in-frame clones and is missing some. In the table there are 1,400,000 or so clones, 98% to 99% of which are singletons. The germline gives CDR1 SGHRS, CDR2 YFSETQ. The CDR3 extends over 15 amino acids. J gave up 2 bases and V 6 bases, and 10 bases lay outside the gene matches. The receptor comes from a young man in good health. Sequencing was carried out using naive CD4+ T cells sorted from blood. Subset meaning: CD45RA+ positively selected. V and J are TRBV5-1 and TRBJ1-1; 7 nucleotides align to TRBD1. In nucleotides, the CDR3 is TGCGCCAGCACCCTTACGACAGGGCAAAACACTGAAGCTTTCTTT. Translating it yields CASTLTTGQNTEAFF.